Below, 20 T cell receptor beta chains from the same sample are listed, as sequenced in a study of CD8+ T cells in alopecia areata. RNA, once extracted, was reverse transcribed into cDNA for use as the sequencing template. Only in-frame clones appear in the TCRdb table, and some are missing; sequencing was by immunoSEQ multiplex PCR. Singletons are absent from the sample, which has about 110,000 clones. Sequenced material: lesional skin. These receptors were collected from a C3H/HeJ mouse with alopecia areata. Mouse MHC haplotype: H2-k.

To note about this clone: The listed genes are named as in mouse. The read is 4 residues too short to cover the CDR3 end, so that end is filled in from the germline J gene. This rearrangement joins TRBV16 to TRBJ1-1; possibly TRBD1 for D (5 bases). The CDR3 sequence is 14 residues long. Germline CDR1 SGHSA, CDR2 FRNQAP. The ends were cut back, 1 base at V and 3 bases at J, with 9 bases in the middle. The CDR3 protein is CASSLVTDDTEVFF. Incomplete CDR3 DNA: TGTGCAAGCAGCTTAGTGACAGATGACACA.

About this clone: The listed genes are named as in mouse. From the germline J gene comes the end of the CDR3, since the read stops 4 residues before it. The chain carries TRBV1 and TRBJ2-7, with D perhaps TRBD1 (5 bases). The V and J ends lost 0 bases and 1 base respectively, with 13 bases between them. Germline CDR1 reads NSQYPW; CDR2 reads LRSPGD (reference sequence). The CDR3 runs to 16 residues. The DNA read from the CDR3 is TGCACCTGCAGTGCAGAGGTCCAGGGAAGGTCCTAT. It specifies CTCSAEVQGRSY. The full-length CDR3 reads as CTCSAEVQGRSYEQYF.

A note on this clone: Genes here carry mouse names. The read stops 4 residues short of the end of the CDR3; the missing end is completed from the germline J gene. V gene TRBV13-3 combines with J gene TRBJ2-3; D possibly corresponds to TRBD1 (5 bases). V was pared by 5 bases and J by 3 bases, with 16 bases between. The CDR3 sequence is 15 residues long. CDR1 and CDR2 (germline): NNHDY, SYVADS. The CDR3 protein is CASRQAGDEAETLYF. The CDR3 DNA, read in part, is TGTGCCAGCAGACAGGCTGGCGACGAAGCAGAA.

Concerning this clone: Mouse germline and gene names are used. The read ends 4 residues before the CDR3 terminus; that terminus is restored from the germline J gene. The chain links TRBV1 to TRBJ1-4; a weak D match, TRBD1 (5 bases). V lost 3 bases, J lost 5 bases, and 10 bases lay in between. CDR1 NSQYPW and CDR2 LRSPGD come from the germline V gene (reference sequence). The CDR3 has 14 amino acids. This CDR3 is CTCSAGTKNERLFF. CDR3 DNA, as far as it was read: TGCACCTGCAGTGCTGGGACTAAAAACGAA.

This clone was counted a few times. The listed genes are named as in mouse. The read halts 4 residues ahead of the CDR3 end, with the missing end drawn from the germline J gene. The J gene is TRBJ2-7, the V gene TRBV13-3, with 7 bases lining up with TRBD1. After removal of 4 bases from V and 3 bases from J, the junction contained 7 bases not matched to a gene. Germline V lookup: CDR1 NNHDY, CDR2 SYVADS. CDR3 length: 14 amino acids. The sequenced part of the CDR3 DNA is TGTGCCAGCAGTCCCAGGCGGGACAGCTAT. This gives the protein CASSPRRDSY. The whole CDR3 is CASSPRRDSYEQYF.

This clone has a count of ten or more. Genes and germline are mouse. The read falls 4 residues short of the CDR3 end, and the missing part is taken from the germline J gene. The gene calls are TRBV13-3 and TRBJ2-7; 11 bases match TRBD2. Germline values: CDR1 NNHDY, CDR2 SYVADS. The CDR3 totals 15 residues. CDR3 residues: CASSDATGGGYEQYF. Incomplete CDR3 DNA: TGTGCCAGCAGTGATGCGACTGGGGGGGGATAT.

Many counts were recorded for this clone. Here the gene names and germline are mouse. With the read ending 4 residues before the CDR3 end, the germline J gene is used to fill in that end. The V call is TRBV13-3, the J call TRBJ2-1, with D possibly matching TRBD2 (6 bases). This CDR3 spans 13 amino acids. Germline V lookup: CDR1 NNHDY, CDR2 SYVADS. CDR3 bases read: TGTGCCATCGGGACTTTTACGCGGGCT. Its translation: CAIGTFTRA. From start to end, the CDR3 is CAIGTFTRAEQFF.

On this clone: The listed genes are named as in mouse. The read falls 4 residues short of the CDR3 end, and the missing part is taken from the germline J gene. The chain recombines TRBV13-2 with TRBJ2-7, with a possible D match to TRBD2 (6 bases). Germline V CDR1 and CDR2: NNHNN, SYGAGS (reference sequence). The CDR3 has 13 residues. CDR3 bases read: TGTGCCAGCGGTGGGCTGGGGATATAT. Translated, it gives CASGGLGIY. The complete CDR3 reads CASGGLGIYEQYF.

As concerns this clone: Genes and germline come from the mouse. The read halts 4 residues ahead of the CDR3 end, with the missing end drawn from the germline J gene. The chain carries TRBV13-1 and TRBJ1-2, with 11 bases aligning to TRBD1. V shed 4 bases and J 4 bases; nucleotides not matched to a gene: 3. This CDR3 has 14 residues. Germline V lookup: CDR1 NSHNY, CDR2 SYGAGN. CDR3 sequence: CASSRDRGGSDYTF. Incomplete CDR3 DNA: TGTGCCAGCAGTCGGGACAGGGGGGGCTCC.

Only a few counts were recorded for this clone. Gene names and germline match the mouse. The read ends 4 residues before the CDR3 terminus; that terminus is restored from the germline J gene. The chain joins TRBV13-3 to TRBJ1-2; D perhaps matches TRBD1 (6 bases). Per the germline V gene, CDR1 is NNHDY and CDR2 is SYVADS. The CDR3 spans 13 residues. The part of the CDR3 DNA that was read is TGTGCCAGCAGTGACAGGGGTCCGTCC. Its translation is CASSDRGPS. The full CDR3 is CASSDRGPSDYTF.

As regards this clone: Genes and germline come from the mouse. The sequence runs out 4 residues before the end of the CDR3; the remainder is reconstructed from the germline J gene. The V call is TRBV17, the J call TRBJ2-5, with a weak D call TRBD2 (6 bases). The CDR3 is 15 amino acids. CDR1 is MNHDT, CDR2 YYDKIL, per germline. This CDR3 is CASSRNGGRGDTQYF. CDR3 DNA (partial): TGTGCTAGCAGTAGAAATGGGGGAAGAGGGGAC. The whole variable domain, filled in from reference TRBV17 and TRBJ2-5, reads DTTVKQNPRYKLARVGKPVNLICSQTMNHDTMYWYQKKPNQAPKLLLFYYDKILNREADTFEKFQSSRPNNSFCSLYIGSAGLEYSAMYLCASSRNGGRGDTQYFGPGTRLLVL.

Note on this clone: One junction end disagrees with the germline gene, perhaps due to a read error. Gene and germline names: mouse. The DNA read from the CDR3 is TGCACCTGCAGTTCAGATCCTGGGACAGGGGCCTAT. Its protein product is CTCSSDPGTGAY. Given in full, the CDR3 is CTCSSDPGTGAYEQYF. The chain employs TRBV1 and TRBJ2-7; 10 bases match TRBD1. The CDR3 extends 4 residues past the end of the read, so its final part is completed from the germline J gene. Germline V gives CDR1 NSQYPW, CDR2 LRSPGD (reference sequence). This CDR3 spans 16 amino acids.

On this clone itself: Germline and genes: mouse. The CDR3 goes on 4 residues after the read ends, and that part is filled in from the germline J gene. The genes are TRBV19 and TRBJ1-4, with 10 bases matching TRBD1. This CDR3 is built from 15 residues. In germline, CDR1 is FNHDT, CDR2 SITEND (reference sequence). V dropped 6 bases and J dropped 6; count of bases not matched to a gene: 8. The covered CDR3 bases are TGTGCCAGCAACCACCGGGACAGGGGAGACGAA. As protein: CASNHRDRGDE. The whole CDR3 protein is CASNHRDRGDERLFF.

A note on this clone: Mouse gene names and germline throughout. With the read ending 4 residues before the CDR3 end, the germline J gene is used to fill in that end. The chain employs TRBV19 and TRBJ2-2; TRBD1 matches at 7 bases. V dropped 1 base and J dropped 0; count of bases not matched to a gene: 3. The germline V gene has CDR1 FNHDT and CDR2 SITEND (reference sequence). The CDR3 has 16 residues. The sequenced part of the CDR3 DNA is TGTGCCAGCAGTATATTCCAGGGGGCAAACACCGGG. Translated: CASSIFQGANTG. The entire CDR3 sequence reads CASSIFQGANTGQLYF.

To note about this clone: At residue 13, the TCRdb protein and translated DNA are inconsistent; the protein given comes from the DNA. Gene names follow the mouse nomenclature. The read terminates 3 residues ahead of where the CDR3 ends, so the germline J gene completes it. V gene TRBV12-2 combines with J gene TRBJ1-3; 9 nucleotides align to TRBD1. Germline lookup yields CDR1 SGHLS and CDR2 HYDKME. The CDR3 sequence is 16 residues long. The CDR3 DNA, read in part, is TGTGCCAGCTCTCTCGGGGACAGGGTTTCTGGGAATACG. Translation: CASSLGDRVSGNT. Given in full, the CDR3 is CASSLGDRVSGNTLYF.

This clone was seen a few times. Gene names and germline refer to mouse. The sequenced fragment ends 4 residues before the CDR3 boundary, so the rest is inferred from the germline J gene. The rearrangement joins TRBV1 to TRBJ2-1; 12 positions agree with TRBD1. This CDR3 spans 15 amino acids. CDR1 is NSQYPW and CDR2 is LRSPGD in the germline V gene (reference sequence). The V segment lost 4 bases and the J segment 6 bases; nucleotides outside the gene matches: 4. CDR3 sequence reads: CTCSGGQGAIAEQFF. The covered CDR3 bases are TGCACCTGCAGTGGGGGACAGGGGGCGATTGCT.

Concerning this clone: Gene names are mouse gene names. The CDR3 end falls 4 residues outside the read, so it is completed with the germline J gene. The rearrangement links TRBV13-3 to TRBJ1-1; a weak D match, TRBD1 (6 bases). V was pared by 9 bases and J by 3 bases, with 6 bases between. The length of the CDR3 is 10 residues. CDR1 is NNHDY, CDR2 SYVADS, per germline. CDR3: CATGDTEVFF. The sequenced CDR3 bases are TGTGCCACAGGGGACACA.

Details on this clone: Germline and genes: mouse. The read terminates 4 residues before the CDR3 end, so the remaining end is supplied by the germline J gene. The chain uses TRBV13-3 and TRBJ2-7; TRBD2 matches at 9 bases. Germline trimming cut 2 bases from V and 3 bases from J; bases unmatched to any gene: 3. The CDR3 has 14 amino acids. Germline V gene lookup returns CDR1 NNHDY and CDR2 SYVADS. The CDR3 reads CASSDYWGDYEQYF. The part of the CDR3 DNA that was read is TGTGCCAGCAGTGACTACTGGGGGGACTAT.

This clone was observed at least ten times. Germline and genes here are mouse. The read stops 4 residues short of the end of the CDR3; the missing end is completed from the germline J gene. The chain couples TRBV17 to TRBJ2-7, with 7 nucleotides matching TRBD1. Per the germline V gene, CDR1 is MNHDT and CDR2 is YYDKIL. This CDR3 has 13 amino acids. Trimming took 4 bases from V and 2 from J; bases not matched to a gene: 2. Incomplete CDR3 DNA: TGTGCTAGCAGTACCGGGACAGCCTAT. Its translation: CASSTGTAY. Given in full, the CDR3 is CASSTGTAYEQYF.

This clone was found many times. Germline and genes: mouse. The read terminates 4 residues before the CDR3 end, so the remaining end is supplied by the germline J gene. The chain is built from TRBV13-3 and TRBJ2-1; TRBD1 is a possible D gene (5 bases). V lost 1 base and J lost 1, with 9 bases in between. This CDR3 is 15 amino acids long. Looked up from germline, CDR1 is NNHDY and CDR2 is SYVADS. CDR3 DNA (partial): TGTGCCAGCAGTGATTCCCGACAGAACTATGCT. Protein sequence: CASSDSRQNYA. The CDR3 in full is CASSDSRQNYAEQFF.